What follows are 24 T cell receptor beta chains derived from one specimen sequenced in a study of regulatory T cells in long-lasting Graves disease. In building TCR beta libraries, iRepertoire HTBI primers were used together with Arm-PCR of CDR3 regions. TCRdb re-called the multiplex PCR reads through MiXCR, storing one row per CDR3 protein. The sample lists hundreds of thousands of distinct CDR3 sequences, 20% to 25% occurring once. Time point noted: persistent/refractory GD, antithyroid drugs over 5 years with positive TRAb. PBMCs were the source of the RNA used for TCR sequencing. The sample here was peripheral blood mononuclear cells (PBMCs), taken when the disease was refractory, from a patient treated with antithyroid drugs. These receptors were collected from a female donor with Graves disease.

This clonotype was seen at least ten times. The chain couples TRBV28 to TRBJ2-7; D gene unclear. Germline V gene sequence: CDR1 MDHEN, CDR2 SYDVKM. The CDR3 contains 12 residues. The V and J ends lost 6 bases and 5 bases respectively, with 11 bases between them. The CDR3 protein is CASSLIGDEQYF. CDR3 coding DNA: TGTGCCAGCAGCCTGATTGGTGACGAGCAGTACTTC.

This clonotype showed up many times. The chain links TRBV12-3 or TRBV12-4 to TRBJ1-2; D remains unclear. V lost 10 bases, J lost 3 bases, and 21 bases lay in between. This CDR3 is built from 15 residues. The CDR3 spells CATRRATKDHYGYTF. The CDR3 coding sequence is TGTGCCACCAGAAGGGCCACGAAGGACCACTATGGCTACACCTTC.

This clonotype was seen many times. The genes are TRBV2 and TRBJ1-5, with 8 nucleotides matching TRBD1. The germline gives CDR1 SNHLY, CDR2 FYNNEI. This CDR3 comprises 14 residues. J was trimmed by 4 bases and V by 4 bases; bases with no gene match: 3. As DNA, the CDR3 is TGTGCCAGCAGTGGGGACAGGACGAATCAGCCCCAGCATTTT. Translating it yields CASSGDRTNQPQHF.

The chain couples TRBV6-2 or TRBV6-3 to TRBJ1-2; 9 bases are shared with TRBD1. V shed 6 bases, J shed 6 bases, and the junction held 5 bases outside the gene matches. Germline CDR1 reads MNHEY; CDR2 reads SVGEGT. The CDR3 has 13 residues. CDR3 sequence (DNA): TGTGCCAGCAGGTCCGGGACAGGGCATGGCTACACCTTC. Its translation: CASRSGTGHGYTF.

The chain couples TRBV18 to TRBJ1-5, with 9 bases lining up with TRBD1. The CDR3 is 17 amino acids. V shed 3 bases, J shed 5 bases, and the junction held 11 bases outside the gene matches. The V gene's germline CDR1 is KGHSH and CDR2 LQKENI. The CDR3 loop reads CASSPEGAGQGYQPQHF. For the CDR3, the DNA is TGTGCCAGCTCACCGGAGGGAGCAGGACAGGGGTATCAGCCCCAGCATTTT.

The chain joins TRBV5-4 to TRBJ1-3, with a possible D match to TRBD1 (5 bases). Trimming left V 4 bases short and J 4 bases short, with 18 bases between. Germline lookup yields CDR1 SGHNT and CDR2 YYREEE (reference sequence). CDR3 length: 16 residues. The CDR3 loop is CASSDEAGDLGNTIYF. CDR3 bases: TGTGCCAGCAGCGACGAGGCGGGGGACTTAGGAAACACCATATATTTT.

The sample holds many counts of this clonotype. This chain connects TRBV7-9 to TRBJ2-7; TRBD2 agrees at 10 bases. Germline CDR1 is SEHNR and CDR2 is FQNEAQ (reference sequence). V was clipped by 4 bases and J by 2 bases; unmatched bases: 14. The CDR3 runs to 18 residues. CDR3 amino acids: CASSYPPWKREGPYEQYF. In DNA form, the CDR3 reads TGTGCCAGCAGCTACCCTCCGTGGAAGCGGGAGGGCCCCTACGAGCAGTACTTC. Full variable domain (rest looked up from reference TRBV7-9 and TRBJ2-7): DTGVSQNPRHKITKRGQNVTFRCDPISEHNRLYWYRQTLGQGPEFLTYFQNEAQLEKSRLLSDRFSAERPKGSFSTLEIQRTEQGDSAMYLCASSYPPWKREGPYEQYFGPGTRLTVT.

This clonotype was detected ten times or more. The rearrangement joins TRBV11-2 to TRBJ2-6; TRBD1 aligns across 7 bases. Germline V CDR1 and CDR2: SGHAT, FQNNGV. This CDR3 is built from 20 residues. V shed 4 bases, J shed 0 bases, and the junction held 15 bases outside the gene matches. CDR3 protein: CASSSGGWGQKSSGANVLTF. The CDR3 DNA follows: TGTGCCAGCAGCTCAGGGGGTTGGGGACAGAAAAGCTCTGGGGCCAACGTCCTGACTTTC.

This clonotype showed up many times. V usage is TRBV2 and J usage is TRBJ1-2, with D possibly being TRBD1 (6 bases). The CDR3 is made up of 14 amino acids. Germline V gene data show CDR1 as SNHLY and CDR2 as FYNNEI. V was clipped by 7 bases and J by 0 bases, with 12 bases between them. The CDR3 region has the DNA TGTGCCAGCATGATGGGGGGCTCTAACTATGGCTACACCTTC. This sequence encodes CASMMGGSNYGYTF.

Concerning this clonotype: A much larger clone is a single base away; this may be a read error. The chain has TRBV6-9 and TRBJ1-1; 7 nucleotides align to TRBD1. Germline values: CDR1 MNHGY, CDR2 SVAAGI. The CDR3 consists of 15 residues. The J segment lost 4 bases and the V segment lost 3 bases, leaving 8 bases of the junction unmatched. The CDR3 sequence: CASSYGSTGATEAFF. In nucleotides, the CDR3 is TGTGCCAGCAGTTACGGATCCACAGGGGCCACTGAAGCTTTCTTT.

This clonotype was seen repeatedly, ten times or more. The rearrangement links TRBV2 to TRBJ2-7, with 10 bases aligning to TRBD2. The CDR3 consists of 15 residues. The germline gives CDR1 SNHLY, CDR2 FYNNEI. The trim removed 6 bases at V and 5 bases at J, leaving 10 bases unmatched. CDR3 sequence reads: CASRPLAGVRDEQYF. CDR3 bases: TGTGCCAGCAGGCCTCTAGCGGGAGTAAGAGACGAGCAGTACTTC.

The J gene is TRBJ1-6, the V gene TRBV28; the D is unclear. Germline loops: CDR1 MDHEN, CDR2 SYDVKM. This CDR3 comprises 15 residues. V lost 4 bases, J lost 7 bases, and 14 bases lay in between. CDR3 DNA sequence: TGTGCCAGCAGTTCCCCTGGAAAATCCAATTCACCCCTCCACTTT. This sequence encodes CASSSPGKSNSPLHF.

The V and J genes are TRBV20-1 and TRBJ2-1; tentatively, D is TRBD2 (5 bases). V was shortened by 5 bases and J by 4 bases, with 24 bases between the two germline ends. The CDR3 consists of 17 residues. Germline V CDR1 and CDR2: DFQATT, SNEGSKA (reference sequence). Written as DNA, the CDR3 is TGCAGTGCTGCGCTACGAGCCGGGATCCCTAAGTACAATGAGCAGTTCTTC. Translation: CSAALRAGIPKYNEQFF.

This clonotype was counted only a few times. This rearrangement joins TRBV27 to TRBJ2-6; 11 nucleotides line up with TRBD1. The CDR3 extends over 18 amino acids. The germline V gene has CDR1 MNHEY and CDR2 SMNVEV (reference sequence). Trimming removed 3 bases from V and 3 bases from J; junction bases left unmatched: 7. The DNA for the CDR3 is TGTGCCAGCAGTTTCCTTGGACAGGGGGCAAATGGGGCCAACGTCCTGACTTTC. Amino acids: CASSFLGQGANGANVLTF. The full variable domain, with the rest looked up from reference TRBV27 and TRBJ2-6, is EAQVTQNPRYLITVTGKKLTVTCSQNMNHEYMSWYRQDPGLGLRQIYYSMNVEVTDKGDVPEGYKVSRKEKRNFPLILESPSPNQTSLYFCASSFLGQGANGANVLTFGAGSRLTVL.

On this clonotype itself: This may arise from a read error, as a much more abundant clone is one base away. V usage is TRBV10-3 and J usage is TRBJ1-2; no reliable D call. The CDR3 covers 15 residues. CDR1 ENHRY and CDR2 SYGVKD come from the germline V gene. V was clipped by 5 bases and J by 4 bases, with 17 bases between them. CDR3 in DNA: TGTGCCATCAGTCCCCCGGCCCCGAATGGCTATGGCTACACCTTC. It specifies CAISPPAPNGYGYTF.

The chain has TRBV3-1 and TRBJ2-2; TRBD1 or TRBD2 may be the D gene (5 bases each). The CDR3 is 15 residues long. Germline CDR1 is LGHDT and CDR2 is YNNKEL (reference sequence). V was shortened by 2 bases and J by 5 bases, with 12 bases between the two germline ends. The CDR3: CASSQWGFRTGELFF. CDR3 in DNA: TGTGCCAGCAGCCAATGGGGGTTCCGAACCGGGGAGCTGTTTTTT.

The rearrangement joins TRBV11-3 to TRBJ1-4, with D possibly being TRBD1 (5 bases). The V gene's germline CDR1 is SGHNT and CDR2 YENEEA. V lost 1 base, J lost 7 bases, and 13 bases lay in between. This CDR3 has 15 amino acids. CDR3 in amino acids: CASSLAGQRGEKLFF. In nucleotides, the CDR3 is TGTGCCAGCAGCTTAGCAGGCCAAAGGGGTGAAAAACTGTTTTTT.

This clonotype occurred many times. The chain combines TRBV29-1 with TRBJ2-2, with D tentatively TRBD1 (7 bases). This CDR3 is 18 amino acids long. Germline lookup yields CDR1 SQVTM and CDR2 ANQGSEA. Trimming pared 1 base from V and 3 bases from J, leaving 21 bases between. The CDR3 sequence: CSVEGEEGASKHTGELFF. The CDR3 coding sequence is TGCAGCGTTGAAGGCGAGGAGGGGGCTAGCAAACACACCGGGGAGCTGTTTTTT.

This clonotype was counted ten times or more. The V gene is TRBV20-1, the J gene TRBJ2-4; TRBD1 agrees at 11 bases. Germline CDR1 and CDR2: DFQATT and SNEGSKA (reference sequence). The CDR3 is 19 amino acids. Germline trimming cut 6 bases from V and 0 bases from J; bases unmatched to any gene: 16. CDR3 in amino acids: CSALKADRGLGVAKNIQYF. In DNA form, the CDR3 reads TGCAGTGCCCTGAAGGCGGACAGGGGGCTCGGGGTAGCCAAAAACATTCAGTACTTC.

J is TRBJ2-7 and V is TRBV7-2; tentatively, D is TRBD2 (6 bases). Trimming removed 5 bases at V and 7 bases at J, with 18 bases between. Germline-derived CDR1 and CDR2 are SGHTA and FQGNSA. The CDR3 sequence is 14 residues long. The CDR3 is CASSLGGSSAEQYF. The CDR3 DNA reads as TGTGCCAGCAGCCTCGGGGGAAGCTCCGCGGAGCAGTACTTC.

The V and J genes are TRBV4-1 and TRBJ2-2, with D perhaps being TRBD1 or TRBD2 (5 bases each). The V end lost 0 bases, the J end lost 4 bases, and 15 bases lay between the germline ends. CDR3 length: 17 residues. Germline assignment: CDR1 MGHRA and CDR2 YSYEKL. CDR3 DNA sequence: TGCGCCAGCAGCCAAGATAGGAGAGGGGTGAGCACCGGGGAGCTGTTTTTT. Its protein product is CASSQDRRGVSTGELFF.

This clonotype was recorded a few times. The chain recombines TRBV20-1 with TRBJ1-1, with D hard to call. Germline-derived CDR1 and CDR2 are DFQATT and SNEGSKA (reference sequence). The V end lost 2 bases, the J end lost 3 bases, and 19 bases lay between the germline ends. The CDR3 is made up of 16 amino acids. CDR3 DNA: TGCAGTGCTAGAACTCAGGCCAGAGGGTGGGACACTGAAGCTTTCTTT. Its translation is CSARTQARGWDTEAFF.

This clonotype was counted ten times or more. The chain has TRBV12-3 or TRBV12-4 and TRBJ1-5; 7 nucleotides line up with TRBD1. CDR3 length equals 18 residues. V shed 6 bases and J 0 bases; nucleotides not matched to a gene: 14. CDR3 nucleotide sequence: TGTGCCAGCAGCTCCGGGACAGAGCAATTCTATAGCAATCAGCCCCAGCATTTT. Translation: CASSSGTEQFYSNQPQHF.

The genes are TRBV28 and TRBJ2-7; tentative D call: TRBD2 (5 bases). Germline V lookup: CDR1 MDHEN, CDR2 SYDVKM. V shed 3 bases and J shed 5 bases, with 14 bases lying between them. The CDR3 extends over 14 amino acids. The CDR3 DNA reads as TGTGCCAGCAGTTTTACATTAGAGGGAGACGAGCAGTACTTC. It is translated as CASSFTLEGDEQYF.